The sequence of this TCR beta chain was determined in a study of blood T cell repertoires in COVID-19. Study-level information: Sources were T cells, B-cell-depleted T cells, or PBMCs; the material itself was cDNA or gDNA.

This clone was seen only a few times. Germline V gene data show CDR1 as MDHEN and CDR2 as SYDVKM. The CDR3 loop spans 15 amino acids. The V gene end was trimmed by 9 bases and the J gene end by 1 base; junction bases not matched to a gene: 8. TCRdb keeps only in-frame clones here, not all; method: immunoSEQ multiplex PCR. The table records approximately 98,000 clones, around 64% of them present only once. The chain uses TRBV28 and TRBJ2-7, with 11 bases matching TRBD2. Specimen: peripheral blood. The sequence was collected from a woman aged 40-49 years with acute or convalescent COVID-19. CDR3 region: CASTPRLAGSYEQYF. In DNA form, the CDR3 reads TGTGCCAGTACCCCGAGACTAGCGGGGTCCTACGAGCAGTACTTC.